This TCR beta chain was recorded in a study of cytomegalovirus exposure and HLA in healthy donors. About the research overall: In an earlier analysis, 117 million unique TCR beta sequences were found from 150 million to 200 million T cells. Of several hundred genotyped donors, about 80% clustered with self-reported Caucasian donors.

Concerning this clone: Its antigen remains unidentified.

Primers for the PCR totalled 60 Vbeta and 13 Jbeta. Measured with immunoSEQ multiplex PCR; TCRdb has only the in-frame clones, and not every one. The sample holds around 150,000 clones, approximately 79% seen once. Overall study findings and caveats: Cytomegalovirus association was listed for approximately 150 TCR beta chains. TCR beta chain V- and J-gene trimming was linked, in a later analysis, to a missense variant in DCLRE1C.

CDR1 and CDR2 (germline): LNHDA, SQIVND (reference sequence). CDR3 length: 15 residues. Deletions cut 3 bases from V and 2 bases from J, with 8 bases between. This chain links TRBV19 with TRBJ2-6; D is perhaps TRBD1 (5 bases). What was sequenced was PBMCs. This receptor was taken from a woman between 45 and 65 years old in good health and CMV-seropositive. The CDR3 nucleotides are TGTGCCAGTAGTATTCAGGGTACTGGGGCCAACGTCCTGACTTTC. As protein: CASSIQGTGANVLTF.